These T cell receptor beta chains were read from a single sample in a study of shared clonotypes between healthy human individuals. TCRdb's copy holds only in-frame clones and misses some; the assay was immunoSEQ multiplex PCR. Altogether millions of clones are present, about 92% being singletons, with the ten largest covering around 1.7%. Sequencing used naive CD8+ T cells from PBMCs. Receptor source: a man aged 18 to 30 in good health. Some clones in this sample may be carry-over from other donors' samples. The CDR3 runs from the conserved cysteine through the conserved F or W. D genes are given only for firm matches. For some rows the clone size is stated as once, few or many, or as a class when expanded; others skip it.

d_gene: NA; abundance: once; j_gene: TRBJ1-2; v_gene: TRBV9; CDR3nt: TGTGCCAGCAGCGGCCGGGACGGCACTAACTATGGCTACACCTTC; CDR3aa: CASSGRDGTNYGYTF
d_gene: NA; abundance: NA; j_gene: TRBJ1-1; v_gene: TRBV9; CDR3nt: TGTGCCAGCAGCCCGCCGCTAGACACTGAAGCTTTCTTT; CDR3aa: CASSPPLDTEAFF
d_gene: NA; abundance: NA; j_gene: TRBJ2-2; v_gene: TRBV5-4; CDR3nt: TGTGCCAGCAGCCTAAGTAGGGCCGGGGAGCTGTTTTTT; CDR3aa: CASSLSRAGELFF
d_gene: NA; abundance: NA; j_gene: TRBJ2-7; v_gene: TRBV27; CDR3nt: TGTGCCAGCATGGGCAGGGGCTCCTACGAGCAGTACTTC; CDR3aa: CASMGRGSYEQYF
d_gene: TRBD1; abundance: NA; j_gene: TRBJ1-2; v_gene: TRBV25-1; CDR3nt: TGTGCCAGCAGTGACAAGGGGGCATTAGGCTACACCTTC; CDR3aa: CASSDKGALGYTF
d_gene: NA; abundance: NA; j_gene: TRBJ2-5; v_gene: TRBV14; CDR3nt: TGTGCCAGCAGCGGGGACGGGCGAGAGACCCAGTACTTC; CDR3aa: CASSGDGRETQYF
d_gene: TRBD1; abundance: NA; j_gene: TRBJ1-1; v_gene: TRBV13; CDR3nt: TGTGCCAGCAGCTTAGGCACGGACAGGATCATGAACACTGAAGCTTTCTTT; CDR3aa: CASSLGTDRIMNTEAFF
d_gene: TRBD1; abundance: NA; j_gene: TRBJ2-3; v_gene: TRBV4-3; CDR3nt: TGCGCCAGCAGCCGCCTGACAGGGGTTCGAACAGATACGCAGTATTTT; CDR3aa: CASSRLTGVRTDTQYF
d_gene: TRBD1; abundance: NA; j_gene: TRBJ1-2; v_gene: TRBV27; CDR3nt: TGTGCCACCTTGACAGGGAACTATGGCTACACCTTC; CDR3aa: CATLTGNYGYTF
d_gene: TRBD1; abundance: NA; j_gene: TRBJ2-6; v_gene: TRBV7-6; CDR3nt: TGTGCCAGCAGCCTCGGCCCGGACAGGTACAGTGGGGCCAACGTCCTGACTTTC; CDR3aa: CASSLGPDRYSGANVLTF
d_gene: NA; abundance: NA; j_gene: TRBJ2-7; v_gene: TRBV20-1; CDR3nt: TGCAGTGCTAAGGACGTTTACGAGCAGTACTTC; CDR3aa: CSAKDVYEQYF
d_gene: NA; abundance: NA; j_gene: TRBJ2-2; v_gene: TRBV6-6; CDR3nt: TGTGCCAGCAGTTATTCCTACAGGGCCGGGGAGCTGTTTTTT; CDR3aa: CASSYSYRAGELFF
d_gene: NA; abundance: NA; j_gene: TRBJ1-1; v_gene: TRBV4-3; CDR3nt: TGCGCCAGCAGTCCAATCGCGACTCTGAACACTGAAGCTTTCTTT; CDR3aa: CASSPIATLNTEAFF
d_gene: NA; abundance: NA; j_gene: TRBJ2-3; v_gene: TRBV27; CDR3nt: TGTGCCAGCAGTTTTTTAGTTACAGATACGCAGTATTTT; CDR3aa: CASSFLVTDTQYF
d_gene: TRBD1; abundance: NA; j_gene: TRBJ2-1; v_gene: TRBV6-6; CDR3nt: TGTGCCAGCAGTTTGGGGACAGGGGTACACAATGAGCAGTTCTTC; CDR3aa: CASSLGTGVHNEQFF
d_gene: TRBD2; abundance: NA; j_gene: TRBJ2-1; v_gene: TRBV27; CDR3nt: TGTGCCAGCAGTTTCCAGCGGGAGGGATTGGAGGAGCAGTTCTTC; CDR3aa: CASSFQREGLEEQFF
d_gene: TRBD2; abundance: NA; j_gene: TRBJ2-2; v_gene: TRBV5-1; CDR3nt: TGCGCCAGCAGCTTGACGGGAGGGCCTCGGGCCGGGGAGCTGTTTTTT; CDR3aa: CASSLTGGPRAGELFF
d_gene: NA; abundance: NA; j_gene: TRBJ2-1; v_gene: TRBV4-2; CDR3nt: TGTGCCAGCAGCCAAGCCCTGGGGACCAGTTCCTACAATGAGCAGTTCTTC; CDR3aa: CASSQALGTSSYNEQFF
d_gene: NA; abundance: NA; j_gene: TRBJ2-7; v_gene: TRBV7-9; CDR3nt: TGTGCCAGCAGCACCGGGGTCAGCCACGAGCAGTACTTC; CDR3aa: CASSTGVSHEQYF
d_gene: TRBD2; abundance: NA; j_gene: TRBJ2-1; v_gene: TRBV7-3; CDR3nt: TGTGCCAGCAGCTCTCGACTAGCGGGAGTGGATGAGCAGTTCTTC; CDR3aa: CASSSRLAGVDEQFF
d_gene: NA; abundance: NA; j_gene: TRBJ2-7; v_gene: TRBV4-3; CDR3nt: TGCGCCAGCAGCCAAGACCTATCCCTGCCGATTGACGAGCAGTACTTC; CDR3aa: CASSQDLSLPIDEQYF
d_gene: NA; abundance: NA; j_gene: TRBJ2-3; v_gene: TRBV28; CDR3nt: TGTGCCAGCAGTTTTCTGACAGGAAGGTCTGCAGATACGCAGTATTTT; CDR3aa: CASSFLTGRSADTQYF
d_gene: NA; abundance: NA; j_gene: TRBJ2-2; v_gene: TRBV9; CDR3nt: TGTGCCAGCAGCGCCCCCGTGGGGTTCGGGGAGCTGTTTTTT; CDR3aa: CASSAPVGFGELFF
d_gene: NA; abundance: NA; j_gene: TRBJ2-7; v_gene: TRBV11-2; CDR3nt: TGTGCCAGCAGCTTATCCGGCAGGGTAGCCTACGAGCAGTACTTC; CDR3aa: CASSLSGRVAYEQYF
d_gene: TRBD2; abundance: NA; j_gene: TRBJ2-5; v_gene: TRBV9; CDR3nt: TGTGCCAGCAGCGCTCGCGGGGGAGGGGAGACCCAGTACTTC; CDR3aa: CASSARGGGETQYF
d_gene: NA; abundance: NA; j_gene: TRBJ1-1; v_gene: TRBV9; CDR3nt: TGTGCCAGTTCAGGGTTATCCACTGAAGCTTTCTTT; CDR3aa: CASSGLSTEAFF
d_gene: NA; abundance: NA; j_gene: TRBJ2-7; v_gene: TRBV10-3; CDR3nt: TGTGCCATCAGTGAGGGGCGGATCTACGAGCAGTACTTC; CDR3aa: CAISEGRIYEQYF
d_gene: TRBD2; abundance: NA; j_gene: TRBJ2-1; v_gene: TRBV28; CDR3nt: TGTGCCAGCAGTTCAAAGGGACTAGCGGGAGGCCACTACAATGAGCAGTTCTTC; CDR3aa: CASSSKGLAGGHYNEQFF
d_gene: TRBD1; abundance: NA; j_gene: TRBJ1-1; v_gene: TRBV5-1; CDR3nt: TGCGCCAGCAGCTGGGGGACAGTGCAAACTGAAGCTTTCTTT; CDR3aa: CASSWGTVQTEAFF
d_gene: TRBD2; abundance: NA; j_gene: TRBJ2-5; v_gene: TRBV9; CDR3nt: TGTGCCAGCAGCGACCCAAGACTAGCGGGAGGTGTCAAGACCCAGTACTTC; CDR3aa: CASSDPRLAGGVKTQYF
d_gene: TRBD1; abundance: few; j_gene: TRBJ1-1; v_gene: TRBV4-1; CDR3nt: TGCGCCAGCAGCCAAAACAGGGGGGTGAACACTGAAGCTTTCTTT; CDR3aa: CASSQNRGVNTEAFF
d_gene: NA; abundance: NA; j_gene: TRBJ2-1; v_gene: TRBV6-6; CDR3nt: TGTGCCAGCAGTTACACCGCCAGAGGGTACAATGAGCAGTTCTTC; CDR3aa: CASSYTARGYNEQFF
d_gene: TRBD1; abundance: NA; j_gene: TRBJ2-7; v_gene: TRBV5-1; CDR3nt: TGCGCCAGCAGCTTTCGTGCAGGGGGCTCCTACGAGCAGTACTTC; CDR3aa: CASSFRAGGSYEQYF
d_gene: TRBD1; abundance: NA; j_gene: TRBJ2-3; v_gene: TRBV18; CDR3nt: TGTGCCAGCTCACCTAACCCCCCGGGACAGGGGGTCGCAGATACGCAGTATTTT; CDR3aa: CASSPNPPGQGVADTQYF
d_gene: TRBD2; abundance: NA; j_gene: TRBJ2-5; v_gene: TRBV9; CDR3nt: TGTGCCAGCAGCGTAGGGGCGGGAGGGGCAGAGACCCAGTACTTC; CDR3aa: CASSVGAGGAETQYF
d_gene: TRBD2; abundance: once; j_gene: TRBJ2-1; v_gene: TRBV29-1; CDR3nt: TGCAGCTCCACGACTAGCGAATACTACAATGAGCAGTTCTTC; CDR3aa: CSSTTSEYYNEQFF
d_gene: TRBD2; abundance: NA; j_gene: TRBJ2-1; v_gene: TRBV2; CDR3nt: TGTGCCAGCAGCGGACTAGTGGGGAGCTCCTACAATGAGCAGTTCTTC; CDR3aa: CASSGLVGSSYNEQFF
d_gene: NA; abundance: NA; j_gene: TRBJ1-1; v_gene: TRBV7-2; CDR3nt: TGTGCCAGCAGCTTAGTAATCACGGGGAACACTGAAGCTTTCTTT; CDR3aa: CASSLVITGNTEAFF
d_gene: NA; abundance: NA; j_gene: TRBJ1-5; v_gene: TRBV9; CDR3nt: TGTGCCAGCAGTCCAGAGGGGGGGTCTGGACAGCCCCAGCATTTT; CDR3aa: CASSPEGGSGQPQHF
d_gene: NA; abundance: NA; j_gene: TRBJ2-5; v_gene: TRBV11-2; CDR3nt: TGTGCCAGCAGCTTAGAATTGGGGTTCCAAGAGACCCAGTACTTC; CDR3aa: CASSLELGFQETQYF
d_gene: NA; abundance: NA; j_gene: TRBJ1-5; v_gene: TRBV30; CDR3nt: TGTGCCTGGAGTGGAGGGGTGCGGCAGCCCCAGCATTTT; CDR3aa: CAWSGGVRQPQHF
d_gene: NA; abundance: NA; j_gene: TRBJ1-2; v_gene: TRBV4-1; CDR3nt: TGCGCCAGCAGCCAAAACAGGGCTAGCTATGGCTACACCTTC; CDR3aa: CASSQNRASYGYTF
d_gene: NA; abundance: NA; j_gene: TRBJ2-3; v_gene: TRBV9; CDR3nt: TGTGCCAGCAGCGTAGTTCAGGGGATGGATACGCAGTATTTT; CDR3aa: CASSVVQGMDTQYF
d_gene: NA; abundance: NA; j_gene: TRBJ2-1; v_gene: TRBV5-6; CDR3nt: TGTGCCAGCAGCTTCCGGCAGTTCTTC; CDR3aa: CASSFRQFF
d_gene: NA; abundance: NA; j_gene: TRBJ2-3; v_gene: TRBV7-6; CDR3nt: TGTGCCAGCAGCACCTCCACAGATACGCAGTATTTT; CDR3aa: CASSTSTDTQYF
d_gene: NA; abundance: NA; j_gene: TRBJ1-5; v_gene: TRBV4-1; CDR3nt: TGCGCCAGCAGCCAATCAGGGGCCCTAAGCAATCAGCCCCAGCATTTT; CDR3aa: CASSQSGALSNQPQHF
d_gene: TRBD1; abundance: NA; j_gene: TRBJ1-5; v_gene: TRBV5-8; CDR3nt: TGTGCCAGCTCCCAGGGGGCGGGTCAGCCCCAGCATTTT; CDR3aa: CASSQGAGQPQHF
d_gene: NA; abundance: NA; j_gene: TRBJ2-1; v_gene: TRBV27; CDR3nt: TGTGCCAGCAGTGCCTTCCAGGGGCTCCCCTACAATGAGCAGTTCTTC; CDR3aa: CASSAFQGLPYNEQFF